These 4 T cell receptor beta chains were sequenced from one sample in a study of graft-versus-host responses after intestinal transplantation. Produced via immunoSEQ multiplex PCR; TCRdb's table is partial and in-frame only. This sample has tens of thousands of clones, with around 92% found just once. Material: PBMCs, obtained 98 days after intestinal transplantation. Receptors originate from a human patient who received an intestinal transplant, so some T cells may come from the graft donor.

The V call is TRBV27, the J call TRBJ2-5, with D possibly matching TRBD2 (6 bases). The CDR3 has 13 amino acids. The germline V gene has CDR1 MNHEY and CDR2 SMNVEV (reference sequence). V shed 5 bases and J shed 5 bases, with 12 bases lying between them. The CDR3 DNA follows: TGTGCCAGCAGTCGCGGGGTGGGGGAGACCCAGTACTTC. It codes for CASSRGVGETQYF.

The chain links TRBV4-2 to TRBJ2-1; possible D gene TRBD2, 5 bases. V lost 1 base, J lost 6 bases, and 13 bases lay in between. The germline V gene encodes CDR1 LGHNA and CDR2 YNFKEQ. CDR3 length: 15 amino acids. CDR3 bases: TGTGCCAGCAGCCAAGGCCGGGCGGCGGGCAATGAGCAGTTCTTC. This encodes CASSQGRAAGNEQFF.

The CDR3 DNA sequence: TGTGCCATCAGTGAGGTACGGGAGGCAGATACGCAGTATTTT. It is translated as CAISEVREADTQYF. This chain uses TRBV10-3 with TRBJ2-3; TRBD2 agrees at 7 bases. Germline CDR1 is ENHRY and CDR2 is SYGVKD. Losses at the gene ends were 2 bases for V and 4 bases for J; bases not matched to a gene: 3. This CDR3 is 14 amino acids long.

This clone showed up just once. The sample contains more than one DNA sequence encoding this CDR3. This rearrangement joins TRBV7-9 to TRBJ1-2, with D maybe TRBD1 (5 bases). The CDR3 loop spans 14 amino acids. Germline V gene sequence: CDR1 SEHNR, CDR2 FQNEAQ (reference sequence). V dropped 5 bases and J dropped 4 bases, with 14 bases sitting between them. In nucleotides, the CDR3 is TGTGCCAGCAGCCCAGACGGGGGGTCCTATGGCTACACCTTC. Translating it yields CASSPDGGSYGYTF.